The entry that follows covers one TCR beta chain sequence. Its specificity is not known. Sequencing in the ViraFEST assay came after antigen-specific CD4+ T cells had been expanded with viral peptide pools, which were used to stimulate PBMC. Cultured cells yielded isolated CD4+ T cells after approximately nine days. The vaccine given was either BNT162b2 or mRNA-1273, in two doses. The CDR3 contains 13 residues. Germline V CDR1 and CDR2: LNHNV, YYDKDF (reference sequence). V gave up 1 base and J gave up 10 bases, with 10 bases separating them. This sample is part of a study of vaccination effects on CD4 cells after COVID-19. Study-wide findings and caveats: The study found that only 1 of 255 vaccine-induced clones from healthy vaccinees cross-reacted with common cold coronaviruses.

Only in-frame clones appear in the TCRdb table, and some are missing; sequencing was by immunoSEQ multiplex PCR. The data show 30,000 to 35,000 clones, roughly 86% seen once. V usage is TRBV15 and J usage is TRBJ1-4, with D hard to call. Sequencing was performed on CD4+ T cells from PBMCs cultured with HCoV-NL63 spike peptides, taken after COVID-19 vaccination. This sequence was found in a human donor who received a COVID-19 vaccine. Some clones in this sample may be carry-over from other donors' samples. CDR3 sequence: CATSRGEGRKLFF. The CDR3 region has the DNA TGTGCCACCAGCAGAGGAGAAGGGAGAAAACTGTTTTTT.